This T cell receptor (beta chain) was sequenced during a study of response to subunit inactivated influenza vaccine (dated by TCRdb to about 2018). With regard to the full study: Deep quantitative T cell receptor repertoire profiling was used in the study to track responses to a trivalent subunit inactivated influenza vaccine.

Libraries were prepared through RT-PCR. TCRdb shows the sequencer as Illumina HiSeq 2500. TCRdb ran its own pipeline on the public reads, namely fastp trimming at Q25 and MiXCR clone calling, and kept in-frame beta chains. Every distinct CDR3 protein forms one entry, paired with its most common genes and DNA. This sample comprises 650,000 to 800,000 distinct CDR3 sequences, around 20% of them detected only once. The ten largest clonotypes hold roughly a tenth of the sample. The paper as a whole reports these results and caveats: It was suggested by the authors that each seasonal influenza vaccination may recruit only a limited number of new T cells.

The CDR3 runs 14 residues from the cysteine to the phenylalanine. Left in the record is the CDR3 DNA by itself, 42 bases read in frame from the first base. Between the V and J ends, shortened by 0 bases and 5 bases respectively, the junction contains 10 bases. CDR1 and CDR2 were assigned from the germline V gene (reference sequence) as DFQATT and SNEGSKA. This clonotype was seen only a few times. Its specific antigen is unknown. Base qualities were left out, and no much larger clone turns up one base away. The receptor was derived from a man in his fifties or sixties who received an inactivated influenza vaccine. Donor details come from another sample of the same person, matched by shared clones. This material consisted of PBMCs from blood, taken 5 days after vaccination. This chain joins TRBV20-1 to TRBJ2-2; a tentative D call is TRBD1 (5 bases match). The CDR3 protein is CSAREGQSTGELFF. The nucleotide sequence reads TGCAGTGCTAGAGAGGGGCAGAGTACCGGGGAGCTGTTTTTT.